A selection of T cell receptor beta chains follows, all from one sample in a study of vaccination effects on CD4 cells after COVID-19. Assay: immunoSEQ multiplex PCR; the TCRdb copy retains only in-frame clones and omits some. Of fewer than 80,000 clones listed, 70% to 75% were seen once; the top ten hold around 1.5%. For these receptors, no antigen is known. Sequenced material: CD4+ T cells from PBMCs cultured with HCoV-229E spike peptides, taken after COVID-19 vaccination. The receptors shown here come from a human donor who received a COVID-19 vaccine. Each CDR3 is given with its conserved first and last residue. D genes are given only for firm matches. Rows may omit the clone size; those that give it use once, few, many or a size class.

j_call,cdr3_length,d_call,v_call,clone_size,cdr3_aa,cdr3_nt
TRBJ2-2,15,-,TRBV5-6,-,CASSLKGLVTGELFF,TGTGCCAGCAGCTTGAAGGGGCTAGTCACCGGGGAGCTGTTTTTT
TRBJ2-1,16,-,TRBV9,-,CASSVGGLISYNEQFF,TGTGCCAGCAGCGTTGGCGGACTTATCTCCTACAATGAGCAGTTCTTC
TRBJ2-2,16,-,TRBV7-6,-,CASSFLAAQEAGELFF,TGTGCCAGCAGCTTTTTAGCGGCCCAGGAAGCCGGGGAGCTGTTTTTT
TRBJ1-2,13,TRBD1,TRBV6-4,-,CASRAGQGNGYTF,TGTGCCAGCAGAGCCGGACAGGGGAATGGCTACACCTTC
TRBJ2-1,14,TRBD1,TRBV10-3,few,CAISGGQGYNEQFF,TGTGCCATCAGTGGGGGACAGGGGTACAATGAGCAGTTCTTC
TRBJ2-3,15,-,TRBV9,-,CASSPPQAGADTQYF,TGTGCCAGCAGCCCGCCGCAGGCTGGGGCAGATACGCAGTATTTT
TRBJ1-5,18,-,TRBV15,-,CATSRDKLQQTERQPQHF,TGTGCCACCAGCAGAGATAAGTTACAACAAACAGAGAGACAGCCCCAGCATTTT
TRBJ2-5,14,-,TRBV2,-,CASSEELGGETQYF,TGTGCCAGCAGTGAAGAGCTCGGGGGAGAGACCCAGTACTTC
TRBJ2-5,14,TRBD2,TRBV11-2,-,CASSLVRGGETQYF,TGTGCCAGCAGCTTAGTCCGGGGGGGAGAGACCCAGTACTTC
TRBJ2-3,15,TRBD1,TRBV11-1,once,CASSSSGTGTDTQYF,TGTGCCAGCAGCTCCTCCGGGACAGGGACAGATACGCAGTATTTT
TRBJ1-1,14,-,TRBV6-5,-,CASTPDNWNTEAFF,TGTGCCAGCACTCCCGACAACTGGAACACTGAAGCTTTCTTT
TRBJ1-1,16,-,TRBV27,-,CASSLRKLGGSVEAFF,TGTGCCAGCAGTTTAAGGAAATTGGGGGGTTCGGTGGAGGCTTTCTTT
TRBJ2-4,15,-,TRBV30,-,CAWSAPGTAGNIQYF,TGTGCCTGGAGTGCCCCGGGAACAGCGGGAAACATTCAGTACTTC
TRBJ1-6,15,TRBD1,TRBV7-2,-,CASSLRQGGNSPLHF,TGTGCCAGCAGCTTAAGACAGGGGGGTAATTCACCCCTCCACTTT
TRBJ1-5,14,-,TRBV3-1/TRBV3-2,-,CASSQGASNQPQHF,TGTGCCAGCAGCCAAGGGGCCTCGAATCAGCCCCAGCATTTT
TRBJ2-3,13,TRBD1,TRBV7-3,-,CASSGQGADTQYF,TGTGCCAGCAGCGGCCAGGGGGCAGATACGCAGTATTTT
TRBJ2-6,17,-,TRBV7-2,-,CASSLVRVTSGANVLTF,TGTGCCAGCAGCTTAGTGAGGGTGACGTCCGGGGCCAACGTCCTGACTTTC
TRBJ2-1,13,-,TRBV7-2,-,CASSLDRANEQFF,TGTGCCAGCAGCTTAGACAGGGCCAATGAGCAGTTCTTC
TRBJ2-1,14,-,TRBV13,-,CASSLLLGTPGEFF,TGTGCCAGCAGCTTATTGTTGGGGACTCCTGGGGAGTTCTTC
TRBJ1-1,16,-,TRBV18,-,CASSPGLPGGNTEAFF,TGTGCCAGCTCACCGGGACTACCCGGGGGGAACACTGAAGCTTTCTTT
TRBJ2-5,18,-,TRBV10-2,-,CASSGSNVRTDKQETQYF,TGCGCCAGCAGTGGATCAAACGTGAGGACGGACAAACAAGAGACCCAGTACTTC
TRBJ2-5,14,-,TRBV5-1,-,CASSTDSTQETQYF,TGCGCCAGCAGTACGGACAGCACCCAAGAGACCCAGTACTTC
TRBJ1-1,15,-,TRBV4-1,many,CASSQETTGDTEAFF,TGCGCCAGCAGCCAAGAGACCACAGGAGACACTGAAGCTTTCTTT
TRBJ2-3,12,-,TRBV12-5,-,CASGFLRDTQYF,TGTGCTAGTGGTTTTCTTCGGGATACGCAGTATTTT
TRBJ2-1,17,-,TRBV7-9,-,CASSPRRVAGAYNEQFF,TGTGCCAGCAGCCCCCGAAGGGTGGCAGGGGCCTACAATGAGCAGTTCTTC
TRBJ1-3,14,-,TRBV30,once,CAWTGLLTGNTIYF,TGTGCCTGGACAGGGCTGTTAACTGGAAACACCATATATTTT
TRBJ1-6,13,-,TRBV2,-,CASSGTSHSPLHF,TGTGCCAGCAGTGGGACGAGCCATTCACCCCTCCACTTT
TRBJ2-3,14,-,TRBV24-1,-,CATSDPGSTDTQYF,TGTGCCACCAGTGATCCGGGAAGCACAGATACGCAGTATTTT
TRBJ2-6,17,TRBD1,TRBV6-2/TRBV6-3,-,CASSGRDRQPGANVLTF,TGTGCCAGCAGTGGCCGGGACAGGCAGCCTGGGGCCAACGTCCTGACTTTC
TRBJ2-2,15,-,TRBV6-6,few,CASSYSRQDTGELFF,TGTGCCAGCAGTTACTCCCGACAGGACACCGGGGAGCTGTTTTTT
TRBJ1-6,17,-,TRBV4-1,-,CASSHPGKGLISSPLHF,TGCGCCAGCAGCCATCCCGGAAAGGGCCTTATAAGTTCACCCCTCCACTTT
TRBJ2-2,15,TRBD2,TRBV19,once,CASRVRGANTGELFF,TGTGCCAGTCGGGTTCGGGGGGCGAACACCGGGGAGCTGTTTTTT
TRBJ2-1,16,TRBD1,TRBV6-5,-,CASSYTGTVDYNEQFF,TGTGCCAGCAGTTACACCGGGACAGTTGACTACAATGAGCAGTTCTTC
TRBJ2-5,17,-,TRBV4-1,-,CASSRAPSGGDQETQYF,TGCGCCAGCAGCCGCGCCCCGTCCGGGGGTGATCAAGAGACCCAGTACTTC
TRBJ2-2,13,-,TRBV5-6,few,CASSLTFTGELFF,TGTGCCAGCAGCTTAACCTTCACCGGGGAGCTGTTTTTT
TRBJ2-1,16,TRBD2,TRBV24-1,-,CATSVASGGAINEQFF,TGTGCCACCAGTGTGGCTAGCGGGGGGGCGATCAATGAGCAGTTCTTC
TRBJ1-6,17,TRBD1,TRBV19,-,CASSILTGGQYNSPLHF,TGTGCCAGTAGTATTCTCACAGGGGGGCAATATAATTCACCCCTCCACTTT
TRBJ1-1,13,-,TRBV7-2,medium-sized,CASSPYLNTEAFF,TGTGCCAGCAGCCCCTACTTGAACACTGAAGCTTTCTTT
TRBJ1-1,13,-,TRBV6-4,-,CASSESYITEAFF,TGTGCCAGCAGTGAAAGTTATATCACTGAAGCTTTCTTT
TRBJ2-1,17,TRBD2,TRBV19,-,CASSIGRGGFIYNEQFF,TGTGCCAGTAGTATAGGTCGGGGGGGCTTTATATACAATGAGCAGTTCTTC
TRBJ1-2,13,-,TRBV7-9,-,CASSLGQLDGYTF,TGTGCCAGCAGCCTTGGACAGCTTGATGGCTACACCTTC
TRBJ2-5,16,TRBD2,TRBV7-7,-,CASSKLAGGVQETQYF,TGTGCCAGCAGTAAACTAGCGGGGGGGGTCCAAGAGACCCAGTACTTC
TRBJ2-3,12,-,TRBV5-1,-,CASSFAPDTQYF,TGCGCCAGCAGCTTTGCGCCAGATACGCAGTATTTT
TRBJ2-3,15,-,TRBV6-5,once,CASKGGPTRGDTQYF,TGTGCCAGCAAGGGCGGGCCTACTCGGGGGGATACGCAGTATTTT
TRBJ2-1,14,TRBD1,TRBV24-1,-,CATSDGQGEYEQFF,TGTGCCACCAGTGACGGACAGGGGGAGTATGAGCAGTTCTTC
TRBJ2-2,12,-,TRBV3-1/TRBV3-2,few,CASSLATGELFF,TGTGCCAGCAGCCTAGCCACCGGGGAGCTGTTTTTT
TRBJ2-2,16,-,TRBV27,-,CASSLSGRGRTGELFF,TGTGCCAGCAGTTTATCGGGCCGAGGCAGGACCGGGGAGCTGTTTTTT
TRBJ1-2,12,-,TRBV9,-,CASSAPESGYTF,TGTGCCAGCAGCGCCCCGGAGAGTGGCTACACCTTC
TRBJ2-1,12,-,TRBV30,-,CAWSQTRHEQFF,TGTGCCTGGAGTCAAACTAGACATGAGCAGTTCTTC
TRBJ2-3,14,TRBD1,TRBV7-2,-,CASSRTGSTDTQYF,TGTGCCAGCAGCCGGACAGGGAGCACAGATACGCAGTATTTT
TRBJ1-1,13,-,TRBV15,-,CATSRDRGTEAFF,TGTGCCACCAGCAGAGATCGCGGGACCGAAGCTTTCTTT
TRBJ1-4,16,TRBD1,TRBV9,-,CASSVGQGTTHEKLFF,TGTGCCAGCAGCGTAGGACAGGGAACCACGCATGAAAAACTGTTTTTT
TRBJ2-5,14,-,TRBV5-1,-,CASSYGRAQETQYF,TGCGCCAGCAGCTATGGCAGGGCTCAAGAGACCCAGTACTTC
TRBJ1-1,14,TRBD1,TRBV18,-,CASSRLGTTGEAFF,TGTGCCAGCTCCCGGCTTGGCACGACAGGGGAAGCTTTCTTT